Listed below are T cell receptor beta chains from one sample, sequenced in a study of T cell repertoires in cytomegalovirus infection. These TCRs are of unknown antigen specificity. TCRdb re-analysed the reads in MiXCR, keeping a single row per CDR3 protein. Among around 43,000 distinct CDR3 sequences listed, about 20% were seen once. The source material was PBMCs, sequenced either directly or after in vitro stimulation (not recorded which). These receptors all stem from a human donor in good health (CMV status not recorded). Some clones in this sample may be carry-over from other donors' samples. The CDR3 runs from the conserved cysteine through the conserved F or W. The D gene is left open where the match is weak. The size field is filled for only some rows; it gives once, few, many or a size class.

>TRBJ2-1|-|TRBV29-1|-
CSVDGGSYNEQFF
TGCAGCGTTGACGGGGGCTCCTACAATGAGCAGTTCTTC
>TRBJ1-5|-|TRBV6-6|-
CASSSGGAGFSNQPQHF
TGTGCCAGCAGTTCCGGGGGAGCTGGTTTTAGCAATCAGCCCCAGCATTTT
>TRBJ1-6|TRBD1|TRBV19|many
CASSDRVDSPLHF
TGTGCCAGTTCGGACAGGGTCGATTCACCCCTCCACTTT
>TRBJ2-7|TRBD2|TRBV7-2|many
CASSFSGNSYEQYF
TGTGCCAGCAGCTTTAGCGGGAACTCCTACGAGCAGTACTTC
>TRBJ1-2|TRBD1|TRBV12-5|many
CASGLVPRRQGVYGYTF
TGTGCTAGTGGTTTGGTACCCCGTCGACAGGGGGTCTATGGCTACACCTTC
>TRBJ2-1|-|TRBV6-1|many
CASTWRPDEQFF
TGTGCCAGCACCTGGCGGCCCGATGAGCAGTTCTTC
>TRBJ1-1|-|TRBV2|few
CAGRLWGNTEAFF
TGTGCCGGAAGGCTTTGGGGCAACACTGAAGCTTTCTTT
>TRBJ1-6|-|TRBV5-1|few
CASSLVAGDSPLHF
TGCGCCAGCAGCTTGGTGGCAGGGGATTCACCCCTCCACTTT
>TRBJ2-7|-|TRBV7-2|medium-sized
CASSYPTGTYEQYF
TGTGCCAGCAGCTACCCCACAGGGACCTACGAGCAGTACTTC
>TRBJ2-2|TRBD2|TRBV12-3/TRBV12-4|-
CASSQTSVFRTGELFF
TGTGCCAGCAGCCAGACTAGCGTATTTCGCACCGGGGAGCTGTTTTTT
>TRBJ2-6|-|TRBV7-9|many
CASARSGANVLTF
TGTGCCAGCGCGAGGAGTGGGGCCAACGTCCTGACTTTC
>TRBJ1-2|-|TRBV7-2|few
CASSLAVANYGYTF
TGTGCCAGCAGCTTAGCGGTTGCGAACTATGGCTACACCTTC
>TRBJ2-2|TRBD1|TRBV12-5|many
CASGRGQGSSSGELFF
TGTGCTAGTGGCCGGGGACAGGGGTCCTCCTCCGGGGAGCTGTTTTTT
>TRBJ2-3|TRBD2|TRBV6-5|-
CASSYSSSTSGSIGWATQYF
TGTGCCAGCAGTTACTCGTCGTCGACTAGCGGGAGTATTGGTTGGGCTACGCAGTATTTT
>TRBJ2-7|TRBD2|TRBV5-4|-
CASSWSGGPYEQYF
TGTGCCAGCAGCTGGAGCGGGGGACCCTACGAGCAGTACTTC
>TRBJ2-2|-|TRBV12-3/TRBV12-4|few
CASIRGASGAGELFF
TGTGCCAGCATCCGGGGGGCCTCAGGAGCCGGGGAGCTGTTTTTT
>TRBJ1-1|-|TRBV7-8|many
CASSLESRPSGAFF
TGTGCCAGCAGCTTAGAATCGCGGCCCTCTGGAGCTTTCTTT
>TRBJ2-5|TRBD2|TRBV10-3|many
CAISRGETSGGGEETQYF
TGTGCCATCAGCCGTGGCGAGACTAGCGGGGGGGGAGAAGAGACCCAGTACTTC
>TRBJ2-7|-|TRBV7-2|few
CASSFPGYEQYF
TGTGCCAGCAGCTTCCCCGGCTACGAGCAGTACTTC
>TRBJ1-5|-|TRBV6-1|-
CAIATGYNQPQHF
TGTGCCATTGCTACAGGATACAATCAGCCCCAGCATTTT
>TRBJ1-3|-|TRBV28|-
CASSLQSGNTIYF
TGTGCCAGCAGTTTGCAGTCTGGAAACACCATATATTTT
>TRBJ2-3|TRBD2|TRBV12-3/TRBV12-4|few
CASSRSGVGDTQYF
TGTGCCAGCAGTCGTAGCGGGGTCGGAGATACGCAGTATTTT
>TRBJ1-1|TRBD1|TRBV14|-
CASSLRTGLNTEAFF
TGTGCCAGCAGCCTTAGGACAGGGTTGAACACTGAAGCTTTCTTT
>TRBJ2-6|-|TRBV5-4|-
CASSLARISGANVLTF
TGTGCCAGCAGCTTGGCACGGATCTCTGGGGCCAACGTCCTGACTTTC
>TRBJ2-7|-|TRBV6-2/TRBV6-3|few
CASVSGSTYEQYF
TGTGCCAGCGTCAGCGGGTCCACCTACGAGCAGTACTTC
>TRBJ1-2|-|TRBV6-1|-
CASSEGFLIGYTF
TGTGCCAGCAGTGAAGGATTCCTTATTGGCTACACCTTC
>TRBJ2-1|TRBD2|TRBV12-3/TRBV12-4|many
CASFGPRAGGSHEQFF
TGTGCCAGCTTTGGCCCCCGAGCGGGAGGTTCCCATGAGCAGTTCTTC
>TRBJ2-6|-|TRBV19|-
CASGKGAGANVLTF
TGTGCCAGCGGGAAGGGAGCTGGGGCCAACGTCCTGACTTTC
>TRBJ2-2|-|TRBV12-3/TRBV12-4|-
CASSFGTGELFF
TGTGCCAGCAGTTTTGGCACCGGGGAGCTGTTTTTT
>TRBJ2-7|-|TRBV7-8|many
CASSLRVSYEQYF
TGTGCCAGCAGCTTACGGGTATCCTACGAGCAGTACTTC
>TRBJ1-2|-|TRBV15|-
CATSREGGPAGYTF
TGTGCCACCAGCAGAGAAGGGGGGCCGGCTGGCTACACCTTC
>TRBJ2-3|-|TRBV7-9|many
CASSSFGSSTDTQYF
TGTGCCAGCAGCTCGTTCGGATCTAGCACAGATACGCAGTATTTT
>TRBJ2-7|TRBD2|TRBV25-1|few
CASSDIAGGPPMIGQYF
TGTGCCAGCAGTGATATTGCGGGAGGCCCCCCGATGATCGGGCAGTACTTC
>TRBJ1-1|-|TRBV12-5|few
CASGPPGLAEAFF
TGTGCTAGTGGCCCCCCAGGGCTCGCTGAAGCTTTCTTT
>TRBJ1-2|-|TRBV7-9|many
CASSLVFVGYTF
TGTGCCAGCAGCTTAGTATTCGTGGGCTACACCTTC
>TRBJ1-1|-|TRBV12-5|-
CASGLVRGGIAEAFF
TGTGCTAGTGGTTTGGTAAGGGGGGGGATCGCTGAAGCTTTCTTT
>TRBJ2-2|-|TRBV19|-
CASSGAVAGELFF
TGTGCCAGTAGTGGGGCAGTTGCTGGGGAGCTGTTTTTT
>TRBJ2-3|-|TRBV29-1|-
CSVAGANTDTQYF
TGCAGCGTTGCTGGGGCTAACACAGATACGCAGTATTTT
>TRBJ2-7|-|TRBV6-1|many
CASSEPDGAYEQYF
TGTGCCAGCAGCGAACCGGACGGCGCCTACGAGCAGTACTTC
>TRBJ2-1|TRBD1|TRBV7-4|-
CASSPRDRVDEQFF
TGTGCCAGCAGCCCCCGGGACAGGGTCGATGAGCAGTTCTTC
>TRBJ1-2|-|TRBV11-2|-
CASSRWGYGYTF
TGTGCCAGCAGCCGATGGGGCTATGGCTACACCTTC
>TRBJ2-3|-|TRBV11-2|-
CASSTPQDHSTDTQYF
TGTGCCAGCAGCACACCTCAGGACCACTCCACAGATACGCAGTATTTT
>TRBJ2-7|-|TRBV25-1|-
CASRSSLGSYEQYF
TGTGCCAGCAGGTCCTCTCTGGGCTCCTACGAGCAGTACTTC
>TRBJ1-4|TRBD1|TRBV7-2|many
CASSRTGGGEKLFF
TGTGCCAGCAGTCGGACAGGGGGCGGTGAAAAACTGTTTTTT
>TRBJ2-7|-|TRBV6-1|few
CASIEMGVGAYEQYF
TGTGCCAGCATCGAAATGGGCGTGGGGGCCTACGAGCAGTACTTC
>TRBJ2-7|TRBD1|TRBV5-5|few
CASSFATGAPYEQYF
TGTGCCAGCAGCTTCGCGACAGGGGCCCCCTACGAGCAGTACTTC
>TRBJ2-3|TRBD1|TRBV11-2|-
CASSPDRDYTDTQYF
TGTGCCAGCAGCCCCGACAGGGATTACACAGATACGCAGTATTTT
>TRBJ2-7|TRBD1|TRBV3-1|-
CASGGDRRYF
TGTGCCAGCGGTGGGGACAGGAGGTACTTC
>TRBJ1-2|-|TRBV25-1|-
CASSEQGSGYGYTF
TGTGCCAGCAGTGAGCAGGGCTCTGGCTATGGCTACACCTTC
>TRBJ2-3|-|TRBV20-1|few
CSARGQEPLRGTDTQYF
TGCAGTGCTAGAGGACAGGAACCCTTACGAGGCACAGATACGCAGTATTTT
>TRBJ2-7|-|TRBV2|-
CASTSYVHEQYF
TGTGCCAGCACCAGTTACGTCCACGAGCAGTACTTC
>TRBJ1-1|-|TRBV12-3/TRBV12-4|many
CASSAGGGRETEAFF
TGTGCCAGCAGTGCCGGCGGGGGCCGGGAAACTGAAGCTTTCTTT
>TRBJ1-3|-|TRBV6-5|many
CASSSRTFSGNTIYF
TGTGCCAGCAGTTCTCGGACATTCTCTGGAAACACCATATATTTT
>TRBJ1-1|-|TRBV7-9|many
CASSSRGHTEAFF
TGTGCCAGCAGCTCCCGCGGGCACACTGAAGCTTTCTTT